This TCR beta chain was documented in a study of T cell clonality in common variable immunodeficiency (dated by TCRdb to the mid-2010s). This clone was counted many times. Its antigen is still unknown. The missing CDR3 end, 3 residues past where the read stops, is filled in from the germline J gene. For sequencing input, CVID and control samples contributed equivalent amounts of genomic DNA. For every sample, a 60 bp segment covering the rearranged TCRbeta CDR3 region was amplified and then sequenced. The immunoSEQ assay, a bias-corrected multiplex PCR combined with high-throughput sequencing, was used to amplify TCRbeta. The authors processed their data as follows. Each unique nucleotide sequence was treated as a clone and annotated with V, D and J genes, copy number and frequency. Sequences were labeled productive if in frame, and non-productive if out of frame or containing stop codons. Clonality was calculated from Shannon's entropy as previously described. The predicted amino acid sequences of productive clones were used to derive the mean CDR3 Kyte-Doolittle hydropathy. Hierarchical clustering of scaled V gene usage was performed with the R hclust function using Manhattan distance and complete linkage. Clone sharing by CDR3 amino acid sequence was assessed by resampling 12 repertoires per group over 100 rounds. Repertoires were searched for 65 to 75 published EBV-specific and about 240 published CMV-specific TCRbeta sequences. After a couple of CVID samples that produced fewer than 10,000 sequences were dropped from the analysis, roughly 42 CVID repertoires remained. Not all clones reach the TCRdb copy of this immuneACCESS table, which keeps in-frame sequences only. Checked studies attribute under half of the gap to unresolved V genes and leave the rest unexplained. That table furnishes V, J and clone size, whereas the DNA furnished D and trimming. The table shows 80,000 or so clones here, with no singletons. 0.75% to 1% of the sample is in the top ten clones.

Overall study results and their limits: According to the authors, finding the cause of the higher clonality in CVID would require sequencing the repertoires of T cell subpopulations. Increased TCRbeta clonality was found in CVID subjects compared with healthy controls (t-test p = 0.018), with the increase being most characteristic of about a third of subjects. CVID TCRbeta sequences reportedly showed fewer deletions and N-nucleotide insertions and lacked highly modified clones with 13 or more V deletions. Correlations of repertoire features with clinical complications were constrained by heterogeneity among patients within the CVID cohort. Although equal DNA input was used, an average of about 87,000 unique sequences per sample was obtained for controls, compared with approximately 31,000 for CVID samples. CVID subjects shared fewer TCRbeta clones with each other than healthy controls did (p < 0.0001).

The CDR3 has 15 amino acids, counting the end cysteine and phenylalanine. Part of the CDR3 DNA is given, 36 bases translated from base 1. CDR1 SGHTA and CDR2 FQGNSA are derived from the germline V gene. Trimming accounts for 8 bases at V and 3 bases at J, while the number of junction bases matched to no gene is 10. Most of the CVID patients and most of the healthy controls were of Caucasian heritage. Heparinized peripheral whole blood samples of about 4.5 to 8.5 ml were collected from each donor. Genomic DNA from adults with common variable immune deficiency (CVID) and from healthy adult controls was used to sequence TCRbeta CDR3 repertoires. A total of roughly 22 healthy adult volunteers (around 12 female and approximately 10 male; age range about 20 to 66 years, mean age approximately 35) were included in the control group. Diluted blood was subjected to density centrifugation over Hypaque 1077 or Ficoll-Paque for isolation of peripheral blood mononuclear cells. Genomic DNA was obtained from unsorted mononuclear cells using either Qiagen column purification or a centrifugation-based method.

The sequence came from a person aged 18-69 years in good health. The chain is made from TRBV7-2 and TRBJ2-3, with 8 bases aligning to TRBD2. Material: peripheral blood mononuclear cells. This receptor carries the CDR3 CASGEGLAATDTQYF. CDR3 DNA (partial): TGTGCCAGCGGCGAAGGACTAGCTGCGACAGATACG.